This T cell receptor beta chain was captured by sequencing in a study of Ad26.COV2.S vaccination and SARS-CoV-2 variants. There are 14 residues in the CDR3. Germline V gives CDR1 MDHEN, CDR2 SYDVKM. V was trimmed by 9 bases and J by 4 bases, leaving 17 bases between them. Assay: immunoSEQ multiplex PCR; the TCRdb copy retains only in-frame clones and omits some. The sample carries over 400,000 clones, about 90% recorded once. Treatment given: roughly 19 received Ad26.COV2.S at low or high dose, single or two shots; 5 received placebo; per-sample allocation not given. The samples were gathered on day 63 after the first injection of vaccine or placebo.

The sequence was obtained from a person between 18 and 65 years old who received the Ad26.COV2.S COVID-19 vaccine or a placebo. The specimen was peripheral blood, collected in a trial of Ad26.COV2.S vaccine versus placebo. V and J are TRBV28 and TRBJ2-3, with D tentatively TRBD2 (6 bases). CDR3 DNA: TGTGCCAGAGTATGGGCGGGGCCGGCAGATACGCAGTATTTT. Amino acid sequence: CARVWAGPADTQYF.